Listed below are T cell receptor beta chains from one sample, sequenced in a study of blood T cells in healthy people across ages. In TCRdb, the 5' RACE reads were re-called with MiXCR into one record per CDR3 protein. The sample lists around 1,700,000 distinct CDR3 sequences, 28% seen once, with 7.7% in the top ten. Material for sequencing was blood. The receptors stem from a woman aged 25 to 39 in good health. Both conserved end residues are part of each CDR3. D genes are given only for firm matches. The listing skips clone size in some rows; elsewhere it reads once, few, many or a size class.

>TRBV29-1|-|TRBJ2-5|-
TGCAGCGTTGACACTAGTAGGGGCGTGGGTGAGACCCAGTACTTC
CSVDTSRGVGETQYF
>TRBV12-5|-|TRBJ2-5|few
TGTGCTAGTGGTTTGGAGGGAGACGGCTACCAAGAGACCCAGTACTTC
CASGLEGDGYQETQYF
>TRBV20-1|-|TRBJ1-5|-
TGCAGTGCTAGAGATCCGGGGGCGAGGGCGAGCAATCAGCCCCAGCATTTT
CSARDPGARASNQPQHF
>TRBV5-1|-|TRBJ2-5|-
TGCGCCAGCAGCATCCTCGATGGGACACAAGAGACCCAGTACTTC
CASSILDGTQETQYF
>TRBV5-8|-|TRBJ1-3|-
TGTGCCGGCAGCTTGGCCGGAGGAAACACCATATATTTT
CAGSLAGGNTIYF
>TRBV12-3/TRBV12-4|TRBD2|TRBJ2-1|many
TGTGCCAGCAGGCTAGCGGGGGGTTCCAATGAGCAGTTCTTC
CASRLAGGSNEQFF
>TRBV15|TRBD1|TRBJ2-3|-
TGTGCCACCAGCAGAGATCTTGACAGGGTGAAGAGCACAGATACGCAGTATTTT
CATSRDLDRVKSTDTQYF
>TRBV12-3/TRBV12-4|-|TRBJ2-1|many
TGTGCCAGCAGTTACAGGGCCAATGAGCAGTTCTTC
CASSYRANEQFF
>TRBV12-5|-|TRBJ2-4|-
TGTGCTAGTGGTTTGGGGACACCTTCGGACATTCAGTACTTC
CASGLGTPSDIQYF
>TRBV9|TRBD2|TRBJ2-7|-
TGTGCCAGCAGCCCGGAGACTAGCGGGAGGGAACACGAGCAGTACTTC
CASSPETSGREHEQYF
>TRBV10-3|TRBD2|TRBJ2-7|many
TGTGCCATCAGTGGGACTAGCGGGAGAGACGAGCAGTACTTC
CAISGTSGRDEQYF
>TRBV5-5|-|TRBJ2-7|-
TGTGCCAGCAGCTTTTCGGTCGGACGGGGTGTTTACGAGCAGTACTTC
CASSFSVGRGVYEQYF
>TRBV20-1|-|TRBJ2-1|-
TGCAGTACTAGAGGACTCCCCAATGAGCAGTTCTTC
CSTRGLPNEQFF
>TRBV12-3/TRBV12-4|TRBD2|TRBJ2-5|-
TGTGCCAGCAGTTCATTAGCGGGGGGGCCTGGTCAGGCCCAGTACTTC
CASSSLAGGPGQAQYF
>TRBV5-5|-|TRBJ2-7|-
TGTGCCAGCAGCTGGTCTGGGCAGGCAACCTACGAGCAGTACTTC
CASSWSGQATYEQYF
>TRBV24-1|-|TRBJ2-5|-
TGTGCCACCCACCGCAGAGGGATGAACCAAGAGACCCAGTACTTC
CATHRRGMNQETQYF
>TRBV6-5|-|TRBJ2-7|few
TGTGCCAGCAAAAGGGACCACGAGCAGTACTTC
CASKRDHEQYF
>TRBV19|-|TRBJ2-6|-
TGTGCCAGTAAGGAAGGGCCTGGGGCCAACGTCCTGACTTTC
CASKEGPGANVLTF
>TRBV25-1|-|TRBJ2-3|-
TGTGCCAGCAGTGATTCCCGGGACCCCCGGGTGCAGTATTTT
CASSDSRDPRVQYF
>TRBV5-1|-|TRBJ2-7|many
TGCGCCAGCAGCTTGGTCCCCGGGAGCGAGCAGTACTTC
CASSLVPGSEQYF
>TRBV2|-|TRBJ2-4|-
TGTGCCACCGTTGACGGGACAGCCAAAAACATTCAGTACTTC
CATVDGTAKNIQYF
>TRBV24-1|-|TRBJ2-2|-
TGTGCCACCAGTGATCCGGGATCCGGGGAGCTGTTTTTT
CATSDPGSGELFF
>TRBV9|TRBD1|TRBJ2-5|-
TGTGCCAGCAGCGTAGGCCAGGGGGCCTGGGAGACCCAGTACTTC
CASSVGQGAWETQYF
>TRBV24-1|-|TRBJ2-7|once
TGTGCCACCAGTGACTCGAAGACTAGTACCTACGAGCAGTACTTC
CATSDSKTSTYEQYF
>TRBV20-1|TRBD2|TRBJ2-7|many
TGCAGTGCTAGAGATGGGAGGGGTTCTTTGGGCGAGCAGTACTTC
CSARDGRGSLGEQYF
>TRBV4-1|-|TRBJ2-3|-
TGCGCCAGCAGCCAAGGGCTAGCGAGACACACAGGTACGCAGTATTTT
CASSQGLARHTGTQYF
>TRBV20-1|TRBD2|TRBJ2-7|-
TGCAGTGCTAGCCCGGGACTATCCTACGAGCAGTACTTC
CSASPGLSYEQYF
>TRBV2|-|TRBJ2-7|few
TGTGCCAGCAGTAGCCCCAATGGCTACGAGCAGTACTTC
CASSSPNGYEQYF
>TRBV29-1|-|TRBJ2-2|-
TGCAGCGCCCAGGGGGGGCCGAACACCGGGGAGCTGTTTTTT
CSAQGGPNTGELFF
>TRBV20-1|-|TRBJ2-7|few
TGCAGTGCTAGAGGAAGAGCAGGAGGTCTATACGAGCAGTACTTC
CSARGRAGGLYEQYF
>TRBV12-3/TRBV12-4|-|TRBJ1-5|few
TGTGCCAGCAGTCGCTTAGGGGGTAGCAATCAGCCCCAGCATTTT
CASSRLGGSNQPQHF
>TRBV14|TRBD1|TRBJ2-1|many
TGTGCCAGCAGCCCCCGGGACAGCTACAATGAGCAGTTCTTC
CASSPRDSYNEQFF
>TRBV20-1|TRBD1|TRBJ1-6|few
TGCAGTGCTCAGACAGGGATCGGAAATAGAAATAATTCACCCCTCCACTTT
CSAQTGIGNRNNSPLHF
>TRBV12-3/TRBV12-4|-|TRBJ2-2|-
TGTGCTAGCAGTCCACCCGGGCTGAACACCGGGGAGCTGTTTTTT
CASSPPGLNTGELFF
>TRBV5-1|TRBD2|TRBJ2-1|few
TGCGCCAGCAGACCACTAGCGGGGATTGACAATGAGCAGTTCTTC
CASRPLAGIDNEQFF
>TRBV12-3/TRBV12-4|-|TRBJ2-5|-
TGTGCCAGCAGAGCCAGGGCGGGGGAGACCCAGTACTTC
CASRARAGETQYF
>TRBV20-1|-|TRBJ2-3|-
TGCAGTGCTCACACGCCCCTCTTCTTAGACATAAGCACAGATACGCAGTATTTT
CSAHTPLFLDISTDTQYF
>TRBV28|TRBD1|TRBJ1-5|few
TGTGCCAGCAGTCTACCAGGGGGCGGTCAGCCCCAGCATTTT
CASSLPGGGQPQHF
>TRBV5-6|-|TRBJ2-1|few
TGTGCCAGCAGCTTCGGCGGGGTTGGGGCAGGGAGTCTGGGCAATGAGCAGTTCTTC
CASSFGGVGAGSLGNEQFF
>TRBV27|TRBD2|TRBJ2-1|-
TGTGCCAGCAGTTTACTGGCTAGCGGGGACAATGAGCGGTTCTTC
CASSLLASGDNERFF
>TRBV2|TRBD2|TRBJ2-1|-
TGTGCCAGCAGACCCGGGACTAGCGGTTTCGGGGCGTACAATGAGCAGTTCTTC
CASRPGTSGFGAYNEQFF
>TRBV7-9|TRBD2|TRBJ2-1|-
TGTGCCAGCAGCTTTTCCCAAGCGGGGGTATACAATGAGCAGTTCTTC
CASSFSQAGVYNEQFF